Following are 2 T cell receptor beta chains from one sample sequenced in a study of identical twins. TCRdb analysed the 5' RACE reads with MiXCR anew, one entry per CDR3 protein. The data contain approximately 240,000 distinct CDR3 sequences, 11% to 15% of them singletons. Material for sequencing was memory (CD45RO+) T cells sorted from blood. These receptors were obtained from a woman aged 18-35 years in good health.

This CDR3 is CSANTPDRGGGEQYF. The CDR3 DNA is TGCAGTGCTAATACTCCGGACAGGGGAGGAGGGGAGCAGTACTTC. The J gene is TRBJ2-7, the V gene TRBV20-1, with 9 positions matching TRBD1. V was clipped by 4 bases and J by 7 bases; unmatched bases: 14. The CDR3 is 15 amino acids. Germline loops: CDR1 DFQATT, CDR2 SNEGSKA (reference sequence).

The J gene is TRBJ2-7, the V gene TRBV11-2; 10 bases are shared with TRBD2. CDR1 and CDR2 from the germline V gene are SGHAT and FQNNGV. Germline trimming cut 4 bases from V and 4 bases from J; bases unmatched to any gene: 7. The CDR3 length is 15 residues. CDR3 nucleotide sequence: TGTGCCAGCAGCTCGCTAGCGGGAGTGTCTTACGAGCAGTACTTC. Protein sequence: CASSSLAGVSYEQYF.